A single sample gave rise to the 6 T cell receptor beta chains below, sequenced in a study of T cell repertoires in cytomegalovirus infection (dated by TCRdb to between 2018 and 2021). These TCRs' antigens remain unknown. Sequencing used an Illumina HiSeq 1500. TCRdb reprocessed the public reads (quality trimming at Q25 with fastp, clone calling with MiXCR) and kept in-frame beta chains. Rows with one shared CDR3 protein collapse into an entry with the most common genes and DNA. The sample records approximately 770,000 distinct CDR3 sequences, almost 30% of which are singletons. Roughly 13% of the sample is held by the ten biggest clonotypes. The meaning of the sample's treatment or condition label: in vitro stimulation with specific CMV peptide epitopes to enrich CMV-specific T cells. Sequenced here: cultured CD8+ T cells from PBMCs, sampled from culture after CMV antigen stimulation. These receptors all come from a human donor in good health (CMV status not recorded). Some clones in this sample may be carry-over from other donors' samples.

The chain is built from TRBV20-1 and TRBJ1-4; the D is unclear. Looked up from germline, CDR1 is DFQATT and CDR2 is SNEGSKA (reference sequence). Deletions cut 4 bases from V and 7 bases from J, with 19 bases between. This CDR3 is 15 amino acids long. CDR3 sequence reads: CSAKGGALVTEKLFF. Written as DNA, the CDR3 is TGCAGTGCTAAGGGTGGTGCCCTGGTGACTGAAAAACTGTTTTTT.

This chain connects TRBV9 to TRBJ2-5; 8 bases agree with TRBD1. Germline loops: CDR1 SGDLS, CDR2 YYNGEE. The CDR3 contains 16 residues. Trimming cost V 0 bases and J 0 bases; bases outside gene matches: 4. This chain's CDR3 is CASSVEWTGYQETQYF. CDR3 bases: TGTGCCAGCAGCGTAGAGTGGACAGGGTACCAAGAGACCCAGTACTTC.

This clonotype has just a few counts. The J gene is TRBJ1-4, the V gene TRBV6-5; no definite D call. The CDR3 is 13 amino acids. The V end was cut by 2 bases, the J end by 11 bases, with 12 bases between. The V gene's germline CDR1 is MNHEY and CDR2 SVGAGI. The CDR3 region is CASSYKAGGKLFF. CDR3 nucleotides: TGTGCCAGCAGTTACAAAGCGGGTGGGAAACTGTTTTTT.

This clonotype was observed a single time. Being one base from a much bigger clone, this may be a read error. This chain connects TRBV7-9 to TRBJ2-1; possibly TRBD2 for D (5 bases). Germline V gene lookup returns CDR1 SEHNR and CDR2 FQNEAQ (reference sequence). V was shortened by 5 bases and J by 6 bases, with 17 bases between the two germline ends. CDR3 length: 15 residues. This chain's CDR3 is CASSTGISVGNEQFF. The CDR3 nucleotides read TGTGCCAGCAGCACCGGGATTAGCGTCGGCAATGAGCAGTTCTTC.

The rearrangement links TRBV6-6 to TRBJ2-7; a possible D gene is TRBD1 (5 bases). CDR3 length equals 13 residues. Germline V lookup: CDR1 MNHNY, CDR2 SVGAGI (reference sequence). Trimming stripped 4 bases from V and 0 bases from J, with 7 bases between. The CDR3 nucleotides are TGTGCCAGCAGTTTTACAGGCTCCTACGAGCAGTACGTC. It translates to CASSFTGSYEQYV.

This clonotype was counted between two and nine times. The chain links TRBV6-5 to TRBJ1-2; no reliable D call. Germline values: CDR1 MNHEY, CDR2 SVGAGI. The CDR3 has 13 amino acids. With 2 bases removed from V and 1 base from J, the gap between germline ends came to 5 bases. In nucleotides, the CDR3 is TGTGCCAGCAGTTACGGCAATAACTATGGCTACACCTTC. Translation: CASSYGNNYGYTF.